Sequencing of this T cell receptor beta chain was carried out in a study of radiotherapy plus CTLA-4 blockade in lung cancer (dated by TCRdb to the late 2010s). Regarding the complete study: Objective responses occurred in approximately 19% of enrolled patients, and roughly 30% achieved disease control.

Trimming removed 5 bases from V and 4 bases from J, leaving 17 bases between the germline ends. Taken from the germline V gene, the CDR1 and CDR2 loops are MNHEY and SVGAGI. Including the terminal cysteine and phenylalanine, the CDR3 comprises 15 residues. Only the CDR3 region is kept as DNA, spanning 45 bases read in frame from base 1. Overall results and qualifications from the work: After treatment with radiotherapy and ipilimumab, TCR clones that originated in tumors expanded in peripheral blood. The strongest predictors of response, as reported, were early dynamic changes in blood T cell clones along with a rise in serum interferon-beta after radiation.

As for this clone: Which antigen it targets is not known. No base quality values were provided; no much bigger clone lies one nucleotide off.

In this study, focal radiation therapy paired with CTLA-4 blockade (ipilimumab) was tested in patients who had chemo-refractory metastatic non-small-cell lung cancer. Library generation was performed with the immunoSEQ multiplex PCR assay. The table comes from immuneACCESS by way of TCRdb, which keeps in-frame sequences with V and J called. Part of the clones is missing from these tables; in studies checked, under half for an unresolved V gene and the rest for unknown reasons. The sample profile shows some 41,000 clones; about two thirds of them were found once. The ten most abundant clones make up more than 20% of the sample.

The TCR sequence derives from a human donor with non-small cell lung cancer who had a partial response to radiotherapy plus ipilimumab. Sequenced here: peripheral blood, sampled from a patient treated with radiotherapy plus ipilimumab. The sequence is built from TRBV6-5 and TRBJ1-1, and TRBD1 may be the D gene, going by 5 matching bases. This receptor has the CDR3 CASSIPHRRGTEAFF. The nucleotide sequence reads TGTGCCAGCAGTATCCCCCACCGGAGGGGCACTGAAGCTTTCTTT.